The 9 T cell receptor beta chains below come from one sample, sequenced in a study of T cell repertoires in ileal Crohn's disease. Time point defined: neoterminal ileum biopsy at postoperative endoscopy, about 6 months after surgery. Only in-frame clones appear in the TCRdb table, and some are missing; sequencing was by immunoSEQ multiplex PCR. The data show fewer than 13,000 clones, 75% to 85% seen once. Sample: ileal tissue. The receptors were sampled from an adult with Crohn's disease.

The genes are TRBV6-5 and TRBJ1-1, with D unclear. From germline, CDR1 is MNHEY and CDR2 SVGAGI. Trimming removed 5 bases at V and 4 bases at J, with 14 bases between. The CDR3 runs 14 residues. CDR3 sequence reads: CASSLDSSVTEAFF. In DNA form, the CDR3 reads TGTGCCAGCAGTCTCGATTCATCGGTCACTGAAGCTTTCTTT.

This chain links TRBV6-6 with TRBJ2-5; D perhaps matches TRBD2 (6 bases). The length of the CDR3 is 16 residues. CDR1 is MNHNY and CDR2 is SVGAGI in the germline V gene (reference sequence). Trimming cost V 7 bases and J 5 bases, with 23 bases left between them. This chain's CDR3 is CASTNLMGGAGETQYF. The CDR3 coding sequence is TGTGCCAGCACCAACCTGATGGGGGGAGCTGGGGAGACCCAGTACTTC.

The chain employs TRBV25-1 and TRBJ2-2, with a tentative D call TRBD2 (5 bases). This CDR3 contains 14 residues. Germline CDR1 and CDR2: MGHDK and SYGVNS. Trimming pared 8 bases from V and 0 bases from J, leaving 10 bases between. The CDR3 region is CASQGLSNTGELFF. CDR3 coding DNA: TGTGCCAGCCAAGGACTCTCGAACACCGGGGAGCTGTTTTTT.

The rearrangement links TRBV30 to TRBJ1-1; 7 nucleotides agree with TRBD1. Trimming removed 4 bases from V and 1 base from J; junction bases left unmatched: 6. Germline V gene sequence: CDR1 GTSNPN, CDR2 SVGIG (reference sequence). This CDR3 comprises 14 residues. The CDR3 coding sequence is TGTGCCTGGAAGGGCAGGACAGGGAACACTGAAGCTTTCTTT. It codes for CAWKGRTGNTEAFF.

This chain connects TRBV4-3 to TRBJ2-2; 7 bases align to TRBD1. The germline CDR1 and CDR2 sequences are LGHNA and YSLEER. This CDR3 has 18 amino acids. V trimming: 4 bases; J trimming: 0 bases; junction bases outside the gene matches: 11. The CDR3, as DNA: TGCGCCAGCAGCCGGACAGGAGACCCAGACGCGAACACCGGGGAGCTGTTTTTT. Amino acids: CASSRTGDPDANTGELFF.

The chain has TRBV14 and TRBJ2-4, with D possibly matching TRBD2 (6 bases). Trimming stripped 1 base from V and 0 bases from J, with 10 bases between. CDR1 SGHDN and CDR2 FVKESK come from the germline V gene. CDR3 length equals 16 residues. In DNA form, the CDR3 reads TGTGCCAGCAGCCAAGCACGGGGGTTAGCCAAAAACATTCAGTACTTC. This gives the protein CASSQARGLAKNIQYF. The full variable domain, its missing parts supplied by reference TRBV14 and TRBJ2-4, is EAGVTQFPSHSVIEKGQTVTLRCDPISGHDNLYWYRRVMGKEIKFLLHFVKESKQDESGMPNNRFLAERTGGTYSTLKVQPAELEDSGVYFCASSQARGLAKNIQYFGAGTRLSVL.

The genes are TRBV5-6 and TRBJ2-5, with D unclear. This CDR3 is 14 amino acids long. The germline gives CDR1 SGHDT, CDR2 YYEEEE. V lost 6 bases to trimming and J lost 3 bases, with 15 bases between them. The CDR3 DNA is TGTGCCAGCACCCTTCTAGGTATAGAAGAGACCCAGTACTTC. Its translation: CASTLLGIEETQYF. Supplemented by reference TRBV5-6 and TRBJ2-5, the full variable domain reads DAGVTQSPTHLIKTRGQQVTLRCSPKSGHDTVSWYQQALGQGPQFIFQYYEEEERQRGNFPDRFSGHQFPNYSSELNVNALLLGDSALYLCASTLLGIEETQYFGPGTRLLVL.

The CDR3 protein is CASSHERGAWTEAFF. The CDR3 DNA reads as TGCGCCAGCAGCCATGAACGGGGGGCTTGGACTGAAGCTTTCTTT. The J gene is TRBJ1-1, the V gene TRBV4-3, with a possible D match to TRBD1 (6 bases). Germline V lookup: CDR1 LGHNA, CDR2 YSLEER. This CDR3 comprises 15 residues. Trimming shortened V by 3 bases and J by 5 bases, and 16 bases separated the two germline ends.

V and J are TRBV9 and TRBJ1-6; the D gene is possibly TRBD1 (6 bases). The V end lost 0 bases, the J end lost 2 bases, and 6 bases lay between the germline ends. The CDR3 is 15 residues long. In germline, CDR1 is SGDLS, CDR2 YYNGEE. The CDR3 DNA follows: TGTGCCAGCAGCGTAGGACAGGCCTATAATTCACCCCTCCACTTT. Translation: CASSVGQAYNSPLHF.